These 30 T cell receptor beta chains share one sample of origin, sequenced in a study of blood T cell repertoires in COVID-19. The protocol was immunoSEQ multiplex PCR, while the TCRdb copy is restricted to in-frame clones and leaves out a portion. Of more than 200,000 clones in the sample, around 86% were seen once. Material: PBMCs or T cells enriched from blood (not recorded which). Source of these receptors: a man aged 40-49 years who had recovered from COVID-19.

This rearrangement joins TRBV19 to TRBJ2-2; D not resolved. Germline V lookup: CDR1 LNHDA, CDR2 SQIVND (reference sequence). The CDR3 totals 19 residues. Trimming shortened V by 0 bases and J by 4 bases, and 21 bases separated the two germline ends. The chain's CDR3 is CASSIEPTGRAQFTGELFF. The CDR3 nucleotides read TGTGCCAGTAGTATAGAGCCTACGGGTCGAGCCCAGTTCACCGGGGAGCTGTTTTTT.

This sequence joins TRBV5-1 and TRBJ2-1, with TRBD1 matching 7 bases. Germline CDR1 is SGHRS and CDR2 is YFSETQ. J gave up 4 bases and V 2 bases, and 3 bases lay outside the gene matches. The CDR3 runs to 14 residues. The DNA of the CDR3 is TGCGCCAGCAGCTTCCGGGACAGTTACAATGAGCAGTTCTTC. This encodes CASSFRDSYNEQFF.

The V call is TRBV12-3 or TRBV12-4, the J call TRBJ1-1, with 8 bases identical to TRBD1. The CDR3 totals 13 residues. Trimming removed 8 bases from V and 1 base from J; junction bases left unmatched: 3. Written as DNA, the CDR3 is TGTGCCAGCCAGGGGGCTTGGAACACTGAAGCTTTCTTT. This encodes CASQGAWNTEAFF.

The V call is TRBV6-1, the J call TRBJ2-5, with unresolved D. CDR1 is MNHNS, CDR2 SASEGT, per germline. CDR3 length: 16 amino acids. Between the trimmed V and J ends, which lost 0 bases and 1 base, there was a span of 12 bases. The CDR3 nucleotides are TGTGCCAGCAGTGAAGCCGCGACACAGACCCAAGAGACCCAGTACTTC. Its protein product is CASSEAATQTQETQYF.

The chain carries TRBV5-6 and TRBJ2-1; D call uncertain. V was pared by 2 bases and J by 1 base, with 10 bases between. CDR1 and CDR2 from the germline V gene are SGHDT and YYEEEE. The CDR3 is 15 residues long. CDR3 protein: CASSFGGFSYNEQFF. As DNA, the CDR3 is TGTGCCAGCAGCTTCGGCGGATTTTCCTACAATGAGCAGTTCTTC. Full variable domain (remainder filled in from reference TRBV5-6 and TRBJ2-1): DAGVTQSPTHLIKTRGQQVTLRCSPKSGHDTVSWYQQALGQGPQFIFQYYEEEERQRGNFPDRFSGHQFPNYSSELNVNALLLGDSALYLCASSFGGFSYNEQFFGPGTRLTVL.

The chain combines TRBV4-1 with TRBJ2-2, with D perhaps TRBD2 (5 bases). The germline CDR1 and CDR2 sequences are MGHRA and YSYEKL. This CDR3 contains 15 residues. V lost 6 bases and J 1 base, leaving 12 bases between the germline ends. CDR3 sequence: CASRGLALNTGELFF. In nucleotides, the CDR3 is TGCGCCAGCAGAGGTTTAGCGTTGAACACCGGGGAGCTGTTTTTT.

CDR3 sequence (DNA): TGTGCCAGCAGCTTAGGGGCAGGGGGCTCCTCCTACAATGAGCAGTTCTTC. Its protein is CASSLGAGGSSYNEQFF. The J gene is TRBJ2-1, the V gene TRBV7-2; 8 nucleotides line up with TRBD1. CDR3 length: 17 residues. The germline V gene has CDR1 SGHTA and CDR2 FQGNSA. J was trimmed by 0 bases and V by 1 base; bases with no gene match: 5. Based on the CDR3 plus reference TRBV7-2 and TRBJ2-1, the full variable domain is GAGVSQSPSNKVTEKGKDVELRCDPISGHTALYWYRQSLGQGLEFLIYFQGNSAPDKSGLPSDRFSAERTGGSVSTLTIQRTQQEDSAVYLCASSLGAGGSSYNEQFFGPGTRLTVL.

This chain connects TRBV5-1 to TRBJ2-3, with no clear D. The CDR3 runs to 14 residues. Germline CDR1 and CDR2: SGHRS and YFSETQ. V lost 0 bases, J lost 6 bases, and 11 bases lay in between. The CDR3 spells CASSLVNVVDTQYF. As DNA, the CDR3 is TGCGCCAGCAGCTTGGTCAATGTAGTGGATACGCAGTATTTT. The complete variable domain, with remaining parts taken from reference TRBV5-1 and TRBJ2-3, reads KAGVTQTPRYLIKTRGQQVTLSCSPISGHRSVSWYQQTPGQGLQFLFEYFSETQRNKGNFPGRFSGRQFSNSRSEMNVSTLELGDSALYLCASSLVNVVDTQYFGPGTRLTVL.

This clone appeared once. V is TRBV28 and J is TRBJ2-7; 9 nucleotides line up with TRBD2. The CDR3 length is 14 residues. V gave up 6 bases and J gave up 2 bases; unmatched junction bases: 5. Per germline, CDR1 MDHEN and CDR2 SYDVKM. The CDR3 region is CASRPGLAPYEQYF. Here the CDR3 DNA reads TGTGCCAGCAGGCCGGGACTAGCCCCCTACGAGCAGTACTTC.

The CDR3 loop reads CASSLTAFNYGYTF. The CDR3 DNA reads TGCGCCAGCAGCTTGACAGCCTTCAACTATGGCTACACCTTC. The chain uses TRBV5-1 and TRBJ1-2; D is ambiguous. This CDR3 is 14 amino acids long. Looked up from germline, CDR1 is SGHRS and CDR2 is YFSETQ. V lost 1 base and J 2 bases, leaving 9 bases between the germline ends.

The chain joins TRBV19 to TRBJ2-1; TRBD1 matches at 9 bases. The CDR3 is made up of 15 amino acids. The V and J ends lost 3 bases and 4 bases, in that order; junction bases with no gene match: 4. Germline-derived CDR1 and CDR2 are LNHDA and SQIVND (reference sequence). The CDR3 DNA follows: TGTGCCAGTAGTATGAACAGGGGGCGGTACAATGAGCAGTTCTTC. It is translated as CASSMNRGRYNEQFF.

V and J are TRBV27 and TRBJ1-2, with D possibly matching TRBD1 (5 bases). The CDR3 totals 14 residues. V was clipped by 5 bases and J by 8 bases, with 18 bases between them. Germline CDR1 and CDR2: MNHEY and SMNVEV (reference sequence). The CDR3 nucleotides are TGTGCCAGCAGTACCCACACAGGTTTATCCGGCTACACCTTC. Its translation: CASSTHTGLSGYTF.

The chain links TRBV28 to TRBJ2-2; 9 bases fit TRBD1. V lost 5 bases to trimming and J lost 1 base; unmatched junction nucleotides: 11. The length of the CDR3 is 18 residues. Germline V gene lookup returns CDR1 MDHEN and CDR2 SYDVKM. DNA of the CDR3: TGTGCCAGCAGTCGGGACAGGGAAAGCGGACGGAACACCGGGGAGCTGTTTTTT. Amino acid sequence: CASSRDRESGRNTGELFF.

The chain recombines TRBV18 with TRBJ2-2; possible D gene TRBD1, 5 bases. Germline loops: CDR1 KGHSH, CDR2 LQKENI. V lost 3 bases and J lost 4, with 15 bases in between. The CDR3 covers 16 residues. The CDR3 nucleotides read TGTGCCAGCTCACCGCTCAGGGATGCTGGCACCGGGGAGCTGTTTTTT. It specifies CASSPLRDAGTGELFF.

This sequence joins TRBV9 and TRBJ1-2; 8 bases fit TRBD1. Germline V gene lookup returns CDR1 SGDLS and CDR2 YYNGEE. After removal of 2 bases from V and 2 bases from J, the junction contained 2 bases not matched to a gene. The length of the CDR3 is 14 residues. In nucleotides, the CDR3 is TGTGCCAGCAGCGTCGACAGGGGAAACTATGGCTACACCTTC. Translating gives CASSVDRGNYGYTF.

This clone was found a few times. CDR3 coding DNA: TGTGCCTGGAGTCTGACTAGCGGGGGGGATACGCAGTATTTT. Translated: CAWSLTSGGDTQYF. The rearrangement joins TRBV30 to TRBJ2-3; TRBD2 agrees at 13 bases. CDR3 length: 14 residues. The J segment lost 6 bases and the V segment lost 2 bases, leaving 2 bases of the junction unmatched. Per germline, CDR1 GTSNPN and CDR2 SVGIG (reference sequence). Drawing the rest from reference TRBV30 and TRBJ2-3, the complete variable domain is SQTIHQWPATLVQPVGSPLSLECTVEGTSNPNLYWYRQAAGRGLQLLFYSVGIGQISSEVPQNLSASRPQDRQFILSSKKLLLSDSGFYLCAWSLTSGGDTQYFGPGTRLTVL.

This rearrangement joins TRBV5-1 to TRBJ2-7; tentative D call: TRBD1 (5 bases). The CDR3 length is 17 residues. In germline, CDR1 is SGHRS, CDR2 YFSETQ. Trimming cost V 4 bases and J 6 bases, with 26 bases left between them. For the CDR3, the DNA is TGCGCCAGCAGCGCGTCGTATGAGACAGCCCGAACAAGCGAGCAGTACTTC. As protein: CASSASYETARTSEQYF.

The V gene is TRBV28, the J gene TRBJ2-5, with a possible D match to TRBD2 (7 bases). V gave up 2 bases and J gave up 7 bases, with 17 bases separating them. In germline, CDR1 is MDHEN, CDR2 SYDVKM. There are 15 residues in the CDR3. As DNA, the CDR3 is TGTGCCAGCAGTTTACCGGACGTGAGGGGGGGGACCCAGTACTTC. Translating it yields CASSLPDVRGGTQYF.

This clone appeared once. The DNA of the CDR3 is TGTGCCAGCAGTGAAGTAGACACTGAAGCTTTCTTT. Translating it yields CASSEVDTEAFF. The chain is built from TRBV6-1 and TRBJ1-1, with D unresolved. CDR3 length equals 12 residues. V gave up 1 base and J gave up 3 bases, with 3 bases separating them. Germline V gives CDR1 MNHNS, CDR2 SASEGT.

This clone was seen a handful of times. This CDR3 reads CASSASPGQARSYNSPLHF. CDR3 DNA sequence: TGTGCCAGCAGCGCAAGCCCCGGACAGGCCCGCTCCTATAATTCACCCCTCCACTTT. The gene calls are TRBV7-2 and TRBJ1-6, with TRBD1 identical over 7 bases. From germline, CDR1 is SGHTA and CDR2 FQGNSA. Trimming took 5 bases from V and 0 from J; bases not matched to a gene: 13. The CDR3 is 19 residues long.

In this sample, this clone turned up once. The chain combines TRBV10-3 with TRBJ1-1; D call uncertain. V lost 3 bases and J lost 0, with 11 bases in between. The CDR3 consists of 15 residues. Germline CDR1 reads ENHRY; CDR2 reads SYGVKD. The CDR3 sequence: CAISDMRALNTEAFF. The CDR3 DNA reads TGTGCCATCAGTGATATGAGGGCCCTGAACACTGAAGCTTTCTTT.

Only one count was recorded for this clone. This chain connects TRBV5-4 to TRBJ1-1, with TRBD1 matching 7 bases. The germline CDR1 and CDR2 sequences are SGHNT and YYREEE (reference sequence). The CDR3 spans 14 residues. Germline trimming cut 5 bases from V and 1 base from J; bases unmatched to any gene: 5. The CDR3 here is CASRSQGWNTEAFF. CDR3 bases: TGTGCCAGCAGGTCACAGGGGTGGAACACTGAAGCTTTCTTT.

This chain uses TRBV3-1 (or the pseudogene TRBV3-2) with TRBJ1-2; D uncertain. Germline assignment: CDR1 LGHDT and CDR2 YNNKEL (reference sequence). This CDR3 has 14 amino acids. The germline V and J ends were trimmed by 1 base and 0 bases, with 6 bases remaining between them. This CDR3 reads CASSQGRANYGYTF. DNA of the CDR3: TGTGCCAGCAGCCAAGGGAGGGCTAACTATGGCTACACCTTC.

A remark on this clone: The DNA is omitted, as the CDR3 cannot be located on it reliably, and the CDR3 follows TCRdb's listing. The V and J genes are TRBV4-2 and TRBJ2-1; the table calls TRBD2, which could not be checked here. The germline CDR1 and CDR2 sequences are LGHNA and YNFKEQ. The CDR3 spans 18 amino acids, including both terminal residues. CDR3 sequence: CASSQDPSGSTSGNEQFF.

This clone was seen a single time. This chain connects TRBV5-6 to TRBJ1-2, with a possible D match to TRBD1 (5 bases). Trimming removed 4 bases from V and 4 bases from J, with 14 bases in between. CDR1 SGHDT and CDR2 YYEEEE come from the germline V gene. The CDR3 is made up of 14 amino acids. In DNA form, the CDR3 reads TGTGCCAGCAGCCTACATCAGGGATCCTATGGCTACACCTTC. Its translation is CASSLHQGSYGYTF.

The V and J genes are TRBV2 and TRBJ2-2; D might be TRBD1 (6 bases). The CDR3 has 14 amino acids. The germline CDR1 and CDR2 sequences are SNHLY and FYNNEI. The ends were cut back, 7 bases at V and 7 bases at J, with 16 bases in the middle. As DNA, the CDR3 is TGTGCCAGCAAGGACCAAAGGGGGTTCGGGGAGCTGTTTTTT. Protein product: CASKDQRGFGELFF.

There are a few counts of this clone. The J gene is TRBJ2-6, the V gene TRBV5-5, with D perhaps matching TRBD1 (6 bases). The CDR3 runs 20 residues. Germline loops: CDR1 SGHKS, CDR2 YYEKEE (reference sequence). V was shortened by 1 base and J by 0 bases, with 20 bases between the two germline ends. The CDR3 bases are TGTGCCAGCAGCTTGCCCGGGACACAGAAAAGTAGCTCTGGGGCCAACGTCCTGACTTTC. Its protein is CASSLPGTQKSSSGANVLTF.

CDR3 in amino acids: CASSRASGAPDTQYF. Written as DNA, the CDR3 is TGTGCCAGCTCACGGGCTAGCGGGGCCCCAGATACGCAGTATTTT. The V gene is TRBV18, the J gene TRBJ2-3; 9 bases line up with TRBD2. The V gene end was trimmed by 4 bases and the J gene end by 4 bases; junction bases not matched to a gene: 6. This CDR3 is 15 amino acids long. The germline CDR1 and CDR2 sequences are KGHSH and LQKENI.

This clone was found once. This chain links TRBV6-5 with TRBJ2-5; 9 bases are a match to TRBD2. This CDR3 comprises 15 residues. The V and J ends lost 6 bases and 4 bases, in that order; junction bases with no gene match: 9. Germline CDR1 MNHEY, CDR2 SVGAGI. This chain's CDR3 is CASRLNSGSGETQYF. CDR3 DNA: TGTGCCAGCAGATTAAATAGCGGGAGTGGAGAGACCCAGTACTTC.

This clone was counted between two and nine times. The chain has TRBV5-1 and TRBJ1-3, with D possibly TRBD1 on 5 matching bases. The CDR3 is made up of 15 amino acids. V was trimmed by 1 base and J by 0 bases, leaving 8 bases between them. CDR1 and CDR2 (germline): SGHRS, YFSETQ. The CDR3 DNA is TGCGCCAGCAGCTTGTTAGGGGACTCTGGAAACACCATATATTTT. Its translation: CASSLLGDSGNTIYF.